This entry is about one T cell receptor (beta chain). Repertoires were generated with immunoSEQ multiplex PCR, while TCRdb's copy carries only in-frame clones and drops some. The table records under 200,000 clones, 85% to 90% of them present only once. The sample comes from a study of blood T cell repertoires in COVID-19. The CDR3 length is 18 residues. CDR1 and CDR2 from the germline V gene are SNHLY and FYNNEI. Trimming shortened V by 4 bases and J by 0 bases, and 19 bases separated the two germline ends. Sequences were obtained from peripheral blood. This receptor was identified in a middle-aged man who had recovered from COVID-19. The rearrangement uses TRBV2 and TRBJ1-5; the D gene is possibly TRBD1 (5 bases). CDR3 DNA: TGTGCCAGCAGTGCTGGACTAGGGGTAGGGAGTAGCAATCAGCCCCAGCATTTT. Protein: CASSAGLGVGSSNQPQHF.